What follows are 20 T cell receptor beta chains derived from one specimen sequenced in a study of blood T cell repertoires in COVID-19. Produced via immunoSEQ multiplex PCR; TCRdb's table is partial and in-frame only. The table includes 150,000 to 200,000 clones, around 82% detected once. Specimen: peripheral blood. The receptor set was obtained from a man aged 60 to 75 with active or convalescent COVID-19.

The V and J genes are TRBV19 and TRBJ2-1; D gene uncertain. The V end was cut by 5 bases, the J end by 7 bases, with 15 bases between. Germline V lookup: CDR1 LNHDA, CDR2 SQIVND (reference sequence). This CDR3 contains 14 residues. The CDR3 nucleotides read TGTGCCAGTAGTGCCTACTCGTATACTAATGAGCAGTTCTTC. Translation gives CASSAYSYTNEQFF.

The J gene is TRBJ1-1, the V gene TRBV6-5, with D possibly being TRBD1 (6 bases). CDR1 and CDR2 (germline): MNHEY, SVGAGI. Trimming cost V 4 bases and J 6 bases, with 15 bases left between them. The CDR3 extends over 14 amino acids. This CDR3 is CASSSPRGASEAFF. Here the CDR3 DNA reads TGTGCCAGCAGTTCACCCCGGGGGGCCTCTGAAGCTTTCTTT.

For the CDR3, the DNA is TGCGCCAGCAGCTTGGAGGTAGCGGGGTCCTCCTACAATGAGCAGTTCTTC. Translation: CASSLEVAGSSYNEQFF. The chain carries TRBV5-1 and TRBJ2-1; 8 nucleotides match TRBD2. The CDR3 has 17 residues. In germline, CDR1 is SGHRS, CDR2 YFSETQ. V dropped 0 bases and J dropped 0; count of bases not matched to a gene: 5.

The chain carries TRBV6-5 and TRBJ2-7; maybe TRBD2 (5 bases). This CDR3 has 16 amino acids. Trimming took off 4 bases at V and 0 bases at J, with 16 bases between the two ends. The germline V gene encodes CDR1 MNHEY and CDR2 SVGAGI. CDR3 amino acids: CASSLDWSSRSYEQYF. DNA of the CDR3: TGTGCCAGCAGTTTGGACTGGAGTTCCCGCTCCTACGAGCAGTACTTC.

V gene TRBV5-1 combines with J gene TRBJ1-5; TRBD1 agrees at 7 bases. V lost 5 bases, J lost 4 bases, and 9 bases stayed unmatched. The CDR3 runs 15 residues. From germline, CDR1 is SGHRS and CDR2 YFSETQ. The CDR3 nucleotides read TGCGCCAGCAGTCCAGGTGGGACAGATAATCAGCCCCAGCATTTT. Its translation: CASSPGGTDNQPQHF. Supplemented by reference TRBV5-1 and TRBJ1-5, the full variable domain reads KAGVTQTPRYLIKTRGQQVTLSCSPISGHRSVSWYQQTPGQGLQFLFEYFSETQRNKGNFPGRFSGRQFSNSRSEMNVSTLELGDSALYLCASSPGGTDNQPQHFGDGTRLSIL.

This clone has just a few counts. V usage is TRBV4-1 and J usage is TRBJ2-5; 9 bases match TRBD2. CDR3 size: 16 residues. With 1 base clipped from V and 5 bases from J, the junction kept 8 bases outside the gene matches. CDR1 is MGHRA, CDR2 YSYEKL, per germline. CDR3 sequence: CASSQGGAGGWETQYF. The CDR3 DNA reads TGCGCCAGCAGCCAAGGTGGAGCGGGGGGTTGGGAGACCCAGTACTTC.

The sample holds one count of this clone. The chain carries TRBV18 and TRBJ1-1; D gene ambiguous. This CDR3 comprises 14 residues. V dropped 3 bases and J dropped 4 bases, with 12 bases sitting between them. The germline V gene encodes CDR1 KGHSH and CDR2 LQKENI. CDR3: CASSPRRDSTEAFF. The CDR3 coding sequence is TGTGCCAGCTCACCTAGGAGGGATTCCACTGAAGCTTTCTTT. The full variable domain, in which reference TRBV18 and TRBJ1-1 provide the parts outside the CDR3, is NAGVMQNPRHLVRRRGQEARLRCSPMKGHSHVYWYRQLPEEGLKFMVYLQKENIIDESGMPKERFSAEFPKEGPSILRIQQVVRGDSAAYFCASSPRRDSTEAFFGQGTRLTVV.

This clone was seen once. The V gene is TRBV27, the J gene TRBJ2-2, with 9 bases matching TRBD2. V lost 3 bases, J lost 2 bases, and 10 bases stayed unmatched. The CDR3 sequence is 18 residues long. CDR1 and CDR2 from the germline V gene are MNHEY and SMNVEV (reference sequence). CDR3: CASSFFWAGGPNTGELFF. CDR3 nucleotides: TGTGCCAGCAGTTTTTTTTGGGCGGGAGGGCCTAACACCGGGGAGCTGTTTTTT.

The chain employs TRBV7-8 and TRBJ1-5; 7 nucleotides line up with TRBD1. Germline V lookup: CDR1 SGHVS, CDR2 FQNEAQ. The trim removed 4 bases at V and 4 bases at J, leaving 10 bases unmatched. The CDR3 is made up of 16 amino acids. The CDR3 region has the DNA TGTGCCAGCAGCTCGAGCCGGGACAGAGTTAATCAGCCCCAGCATTTT. As protein: CASSSSRDRVNQPQHF.

This clone was counted between two and nine times. The chain uses TRBV5-4 and TRBJ2-2; D is uncertain. The V and J ends lost 1 base and 7 bases respectively, with 2 bases between them. The germline gives CDR1 SGHNT, CDR2 YYREEE (reference sequence). The length of the CDR3 is 11 residues. The CDR3 nucleotides are TGTGCCAGCAGCTTGCTCGGGGAGCTGTTTTTT. This sequence encodes CASSLLGELFF.

The CDR3 DNA sequence: TGTGCCAGTAGCCCCCAGACTTGGACAGGGCCTAATTCACCCCTCCACTTT. Amino acid sequence: CASSPQTWTGPNSPLHF. The chain joins TRBV19 to TRBJ1-6; TRBD1 matches 8 bases. The CDR3 runs to 17 residues. CDR1 and CDR2 (germline): LNHDA, SQIVND (reference sequence). The V and J ends lost 6 bases and 6 bases, in that order; junction bases with no gene match: 13. Based on the CDR3 plus reference TRBV19 and TRBJ1-6, the full variable domain is DGGITQSPKYLFRKEGQNVTLSCEQNLNHDAMYWYRQDPGQGLRLIYYSQIVNDFQKGDIAEGYSVSREKKESFPLTVTSAQKNPTAFYLCASSPQTWTGPNSPLHFGNGTRLTVT.

This clone is a singleton in its sample. The chain uses TRBV10-3 and TRBJ1-2, with D possibly TRBD1 on 5 matching bases. V was trimmed by 4 bases and J by 5 bases, leaving 14 bases between them. Germline CDR1 is ENHRY and CDR2 is SYGVKD. This CDR3 has 14 amino acids. The CDR3 DNA reads as TGTGCCATCAGTGGGACACGGGAGGGGTATGGCTACACCTTC. Protein sequence: CAISGTREGYGYTF.

The V gene is TRBV2, the J gene TRBJ1-5; 7 bases match TRBD1. V lost 4 bases to trimming and J lost 2 bases; unmatched junction nucleotides: 8. Germline-derived CDR1 and CDR2 are SNHLY and FYNNEI. The length of the CDR3 is 16 residues. CDR3 in DNA: TGTGCCAGCAGTGGTGGAGGGGGCTTAGGCAATCAGCCCCAGCATTTT. Amino acid sequence: CASSGGGGLGNQPQHF.

The J gene is TRBJ1-1, the V gene TRBV19, with 7 bases that match TRBD1. This CDR3 has 16 residues. From germline, CDR1 is LNHDA and CDR2 SQIVND (reference sequence). V lost 4 bases to trimming and J lost 0 bases; unmatched junction nucleotides: 8. The CDR3 DNA reads as TGTGCCAGTAGTACATGGACAGGAGCGATGAACACTGAAGCTTTCTTT. This translates into CASSTWTGAMNTEAFF.

This clone was seen a few times. The same CDR3 is also encoded by other DNA sequences in this sample. The CDR3 nucleotides read TGTGCCAGAGGCGGGGGCGCGGACTATGGCTACACCTTC. Residues: CARGGGADYGYTF. This chain links TRBV2 with TRBJ1-2; TRBD1 might be the D (6 bases). The CDR3 is 13 amino acids. Trimming stripped 9 bases from V and 3 bases from J, with 14 bases between. Looked up from germline, CDR1 is SNHLY and CDR2 is FYNNEI.

The rearrangement links TRBV5-5 to TRBJ1-2, with D tentatively TRBD1 (6 bases). The CDR3 sequence is 12 residues long. V was trimmed by 2 bases and J by 7 bases, leaving 9 bases between them. From germline, CDR1 is SGHKS and CDR2 YYEKEE (reference sequence). In DNA, the CDR3 is TGTGCCAGCAGCTTTTCAGGGGCTGGCTACACCTTC. The encoded protein is CASSFSGAGYTF.

The chain joins TRBV14 to TRBJ2-5; 10 bases match TRBD2. Losses at the gene ends were 1 base for V and 2 bases for J; bases not matched to a gene: 7. The CDR3 consists of 17 residues. Germline CDR1 and CDR2: SGHDN and FVKESK. CDR3 DNA: TGTGCCAGCAGCCAAGCCGGACTAGCGGCTATTCAAGAGACCCAGTACTTC. This encodes CASSQAGLAAIQETQYF.

The V gene is TRBV6-5, the J gene TRBJ2-7, with 10 bases matching TRBD2. J was trimmed by 1 base and V by 6 bases; bases with no gene match: 6. The CDR3 is 15 amino acids. CDR1 is MNHEY and CDR2 is SVGAGI in the germline V gene. The CDR3 DNA reads as TGTGCCAGCAGGGTTAGCGGGAGGACTTCCTACGAGCAGTACTTC. Protein product: CASRVSGRTSYEQYF.

In its sample, this clone was seen once. The V and J genes are TRBV18 and TRBJ1-2, with 7 nucleotides matching TRBD1. Germline V gene sequence: CDR1 KGHSH, CDR2 LQKENI. V gave up 3 bases and J gave up 3 bases; unmatched junction bases: 13. This CDR3 is 17 amino acids long. CDR3 amino acids: CASSPRQGVVFDYGYTF. The CDR3 DNA is TGTGCCAGCTCACCCCGACAGGGAGTAGTATTCGACTATGGCTACACCTTC.

The V gene is TRBV5-6, the J gene TRBJ1-1; 8 bases line up with TRBD1. The CDR3 is 15 amino acids. CDR1 is SGHDT and CDR2 is YYEEEE in the germline V gene. The V gene end was trimmed by 0 bases and the J gene end by 1 base; junction bases not matched to a gene: 2. CDR3 sequence reads: CASSLGQGANTEAFF. For the CDR3, the DNA is TGTGCCAGCAGCTTGGGGCAGGGGGCGAACACTGAAGCTTTCTTT. The full variable domain, with the rest looked up from reference TRBV5-6 and TRBJ1-1, is DAGVTQSPTHLIKTRGQQVTLRCSPKSGHDTVSWYQQALGQGPQFIFQYYEEEERQRGNFPDRFSGHQFPNYSSELNVNALLLGDSALYLCASSLGQGANTEAFFGQGTRLTVV.